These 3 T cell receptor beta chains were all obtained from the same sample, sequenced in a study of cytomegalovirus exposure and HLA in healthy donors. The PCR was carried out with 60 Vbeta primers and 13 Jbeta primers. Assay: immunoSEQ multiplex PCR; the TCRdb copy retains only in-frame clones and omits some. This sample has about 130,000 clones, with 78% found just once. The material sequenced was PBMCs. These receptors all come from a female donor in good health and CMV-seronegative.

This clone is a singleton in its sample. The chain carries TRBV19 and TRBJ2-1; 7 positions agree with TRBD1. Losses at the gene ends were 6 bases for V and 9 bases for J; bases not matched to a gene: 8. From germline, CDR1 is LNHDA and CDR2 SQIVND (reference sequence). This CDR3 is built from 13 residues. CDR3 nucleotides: TGTGCCAGTAGCCTGGGACAGTTGGTTGAGCAGTTCTTC. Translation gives CASSLGQLVEQFF.

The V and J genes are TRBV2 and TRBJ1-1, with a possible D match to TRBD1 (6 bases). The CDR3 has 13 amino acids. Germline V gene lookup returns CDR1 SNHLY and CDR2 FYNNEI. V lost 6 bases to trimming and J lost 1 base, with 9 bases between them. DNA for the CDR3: TGTGCCAGCAGACGACAGGAGAACACTGAAGCTTTCTTT. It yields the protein CASRRQENTEAFF. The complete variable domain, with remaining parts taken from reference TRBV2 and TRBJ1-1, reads EPEVTQTPSHQVTQMGQEVILRCVPISNHLYFYWYRQILGQKVEFLVSFYNNEISEKSEIFDDQFSVERPDGSNFTLKIRSTKLEDSAMYFCASRRQENTEAFFGQGTRLTVV.

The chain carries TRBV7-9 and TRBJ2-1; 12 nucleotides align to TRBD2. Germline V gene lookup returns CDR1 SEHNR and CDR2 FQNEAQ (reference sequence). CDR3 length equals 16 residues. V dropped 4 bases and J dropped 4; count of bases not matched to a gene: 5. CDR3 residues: CASSSRTSGAYNEQFF. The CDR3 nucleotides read TGTGCCAGCAGCTCAAGGACTAGCGGGGCATACAATGAGCAGTTCTTC.